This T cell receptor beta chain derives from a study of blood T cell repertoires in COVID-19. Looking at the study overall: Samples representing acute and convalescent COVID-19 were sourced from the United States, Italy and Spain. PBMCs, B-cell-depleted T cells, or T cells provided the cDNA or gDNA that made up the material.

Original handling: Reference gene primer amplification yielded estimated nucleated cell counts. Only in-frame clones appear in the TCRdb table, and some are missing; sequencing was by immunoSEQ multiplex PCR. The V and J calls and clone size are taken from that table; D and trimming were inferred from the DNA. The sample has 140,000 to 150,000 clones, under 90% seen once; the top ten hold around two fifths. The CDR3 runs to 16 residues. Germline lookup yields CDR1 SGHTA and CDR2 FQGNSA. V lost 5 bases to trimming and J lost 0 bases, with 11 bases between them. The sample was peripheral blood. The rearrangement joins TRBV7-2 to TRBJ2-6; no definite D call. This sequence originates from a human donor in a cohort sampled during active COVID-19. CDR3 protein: CASSPRVTSGANVLTF. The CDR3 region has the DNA TGTGCCAGCAGCCCCCGGGTCACCTCTGGGGCCAACGTCCTGACTTTC.